The 16 T cell receptor beta chains presented below share a single source sample, sequenced in a study of blood T cells in healthy people across ages. Primers used in a second PCR of roughly 6 to 11 cycles were a sample-barcoded 5' primer and a J-beta primer mix. Using its own MiXCR run on the 5' RACE reads, TCRdb lists one record per CDR3 protein. The table records 650,000 to 800,000 distinct CDR3 sequences, around 43% of them present only once. The sample comprised blood. The source is a man aged 55-75 years in good health.

This clonotype appeared a few times. The chain links TRBV6-6 to TRBJ2-1; 12 bases agree with TRBD2. Per the germline V gene, CDR1 is MNHNY and CDR2 is SVGAGI (reference sequence). Trimming took 6 bases from V and 5 from J; bases not matched to a gene: 2. CDR3 length: 14 amino acids. CDR3 coding DNA: TGTGCCAGCAGGCCTAGCGGGGGGGACAATGAGCAGTTCTTC. Translated, it gives CASRPSGGDNEQFF.

This sequence joins TRBV12-3 or TRBV12-4 and TRBJ2-5, with TRBD1 matching 7 bases. There are 15 residues in the CDR3. Trimming cost V 7 bases and J 4 bases; bases outside gene matches: 12. The CDR3 loop reads CASTRAPQGVETQYF. Written as DNA, the CDR3 is TGTGCCAGCACTCGGGCCCCCCAGGGGGTAGAGACCCAGTACTTC.

The chain couples TRBV2 to TRBJ2-5, with D possibly being TRBD2 (6 bases). The germline V gene encodes CDR1 SNHLY and CDR2 FYNNEI. Deletions cut 11 bases from V and 1 base from J, with 17 bases between. CDR3 length equals 14 residues. CDR3 amino acids: CAQTRGNGQETQYF. CDR3 sequence (DNA): TGTGCCCAAACGCGGGGAAATGGCCAAGAGACCCAGTACTTC.

The chain carries TRBV4-3 and TRBJ2-7; the D is unclear. Germline assignment: CDR1 LGHNA and CDR2 YSLEER. Deletions cut 2 bases from V and 1 base from J, with 12 bases between. The length of the CDR3 is 15 residues. The CDR3 sequence is CASSQNSLYSYEQYF. DNA for the CDR3: TGCGCCAGCAGCCAAAACAGCCTGTATTCCTACGAGCAGTACTTC.

Only one count was recorded for this clonotype. The chain employs TRBV6-2 or TRBV6-3 and TRBJ2-2, with D possibly matching TRBD2 (6 bases). Trimming cost V 10 bases and J 1 base, with 19 bases left between them. The CDR3 covers 16 residues. CDR1 is MNHEY, CDR2 SVGEGT, per germline. The CDR3 sequence is CATATRGYLNTGELFF. CDR3 coding DNA: TGTGCCACCGCGACTCGGGGGTACTTGAACACCGGGGAGCTGTTTTTT.

This clonotype has only a few counts. The V gene is TRBV7-2, the J gene TRBJ2-5; either TRBD1 or TRBD2 may supply D (5 bases each). Trimming left V 5 bases short and J 5 bases short, with 21 bases between. The V gene's germline CDR1 is SGHTA and CDR2 FQGNSA. This CDR3 region has 16 residues. The CDR3 region has the DNA TGTGCCAGCAGCCTTCGGGGCGTGGCACGGGGCGAGACCCAGTACTTC. Translation: CASSLRGVARGETQYF.

Worth noting for this clonotype: A much larger clone is a single base away; this may be a read error. V and J are TRBV11-2 and TRBJ2-7; the D is unclear. Between the trimmed V and J ends, which lost 6 bases and 0 bases, there was a span of 15 bases. CDR1 is SGHAT and CDR2 is FQNNGV in the germline V gene. The CDR3 has 15 amino acids. The CDR3 here is CASSLLRHRSYEQYF. DNA for the CDR3: TGTGCCAGCAGTCTACTGAGACACCGCTCCTACGAGCAGTACTTC.

As to this clonotype: A much larger clone differs from this one at a single base, so this may be a read error. The chain is built from TRBV6-5 and TRBJ1-6; D is ambiguous. Trimming took 6 bases from V and 11 from J, leaving 17 bases between them. This CDR3 has 14 residues. Looked up from germline, CDR1 is MNHEY and CDR2 is SVGAGI. The CDR3 DNA reads as TGTGCCAGCAGCCCTGCGCAGAGGGATCCACCCCTCCACTTT. Translation gives CASSPAQRDPPLHF.

The V call is TRBV5-6, the J call TRBJ2-1; D remains ambiguous. The CDR3 totals 20 residues. The V gene lost 0 bases and the J gene lost 4 bases, with 26 bases spanning the gap. CDR1 is SGHDT and CDR2 is YYEEEE in the germline V gene. CDR3 sequence (DNA): TGTGCCAGCAGCTTGGTCTATGGGTCCGGCCACCTTTCCCTTTACAATGAGCAGTTCTTC. Residues: CASSLVYGSGHLSLYNEQFF.

This clonotype was counted a few times. The chain has TRBV24-1 and TRBJ2-1, with TRBD2 identical over 10 bases. The CDR3 consists of 17 residues. CDR1 and CDR2 from the germline V gene are KGHDR and SFDVKD. With V trimmed by 0 bases and J by 8 bases, 9 bases remained unmatched. CDR3 bases: TGTGCCACCAGTGATTTGCACAGCGGGGGGGCTCTGGATGAGCAGTTCTTC. Its translation: CATSDLHSGGALDEQFF.

This clonotype was counted between two and nine times. The chain recombines TRBV20-1 with TRBJ2-4; D is undetermined. Germline CDR1 is DFQATT and CDR2 is SNEGSKA (reference sequence). Between the trimmed V and J ends, which lost 3 bases and 9 bases, there was a span of 18 bases. The CDR3 loop spans 14 amino acids. The DNA of the CDR3 is TGCAGTGCTAGCGATACCACCGGTCCCAGCATTCAGTACTTC. Amino acid sequence: CSASDTTGPSIQYF.

V and J are TRBV11-2 and TRBJ2-1; 13 nucleotides agree with TRBD2. The CDR3 contains 14 residues. Germline loops: CDR1 SGHAT, CDR2 FQNNGV. Trimming took 8 bases from V and 10 from J; bases not matched to a gene: 8. The CDR3 region has the DNA TGTGCCAGCGGACGGACTAGCGGGGGTAAGGAGCAGTTCTTC. Its protein is CASGRTSGGKEQFF.

The gene calls are TRBV9 and TRBJ2-3, with 10 bases aligning to TRBD2. The CDR3 is 16 amino acids. Germline assignment: CDR1 SGDLS and CDR2 YYNGEE. Losses at the gene ends were 1 base for V and 0 bases for J; bases not matched to a gene: 2. The CDR3 DNA follows: TGTGCCAGCAGCGTAACTAGCGGGGTTAGCACAGATACGCAGTATTTT. Protein: CASSVTSGVSTDTQYF.

V gene TRBV20-1 combines with J gene TRBJ2-5; no clear D gene. This CDR3 region has 13 residues. Trimming shortened V by 5 bases and J by 5 bases, and 15 bases separated the two germline ends. Per the germline V gene, CDR1 is DFQATT and CDR2 is SNEGSKA (reference sequence). The CDR3 loop is CSASAVGRETQYF. The CDR3 nucleotides read TGCAGTGCTTCGGCAGTAGGACGGGAGACCCAGTACTTC.

This clonotype came up a few times. The chain joins TRBV30 to TRBJ2-3; 7 bases fit TRBD1. The CDR3 is 13 amino acids. CDR1 is GTSNPN, CDR2 SVGIG, per germline (reference sequence). The J segment lost 2 bases and the V segment lost 3 bases, leaving 2 bases of the junction unmatched. This CDR3 reads CAWRTGSTDTQYF. Here the CDR3 DNA reads TGTGCCTGGAGGACAGGGTCCACAGATACGCAGTATTTT.

The V and J genes are TRBV20-1 and TRBJ2-7; no definite D call. The J call could be wrong; TRBJ2-4 is a better fit for the DNA end. Germline loops: CDR1 DFQATT, CDR2 SNEGSKA (reference sequence). The CDR3 is 16 amino acids. The CDR3 bases are TGCAGTGCTAGAGTCTCATCACCTAAAAGAAAAAACATTCAGTACTTC. Amino acid sequence: CSARVSSPKRKNIQYF.